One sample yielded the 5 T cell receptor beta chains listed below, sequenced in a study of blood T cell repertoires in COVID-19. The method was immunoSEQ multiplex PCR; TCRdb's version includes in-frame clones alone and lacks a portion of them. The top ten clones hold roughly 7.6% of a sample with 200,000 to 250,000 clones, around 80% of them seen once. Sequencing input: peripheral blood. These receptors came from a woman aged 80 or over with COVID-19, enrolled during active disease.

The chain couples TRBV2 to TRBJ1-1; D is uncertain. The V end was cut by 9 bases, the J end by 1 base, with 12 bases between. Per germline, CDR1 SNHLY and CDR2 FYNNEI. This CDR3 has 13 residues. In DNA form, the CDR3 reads TGTGCCAGTACATTGGACTCGAACACTGAAGCTTTCTTT. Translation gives CASTLDSNTEAFF.

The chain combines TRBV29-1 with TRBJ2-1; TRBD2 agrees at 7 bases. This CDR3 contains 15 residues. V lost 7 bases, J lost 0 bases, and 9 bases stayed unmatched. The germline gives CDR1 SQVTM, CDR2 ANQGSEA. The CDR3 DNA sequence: TGCAGCGGAGGCCAGCGGGGCAGCTCCTACAATGAGCAGTTCTTC. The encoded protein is CSGGQRGSSYNEQFF.

CDR3 sequence: CASSLIGSGRLGEQFF. The CDR3 nucleotides read TGCGCCAGCAGCTTAATCGGTAGCGGGAGACTCGGTGAGCAGTTCTTC. This chain uses TRBV5-1 with TRBJ2-1; 9 bases map to TRBD2. Trimming cost V 2 bases and J 9 bases; bases outside gene matches: 12. The CDR3 is 16 residues long. CDR1 is SGHRS, CDR2 YFSETQ, per germline.

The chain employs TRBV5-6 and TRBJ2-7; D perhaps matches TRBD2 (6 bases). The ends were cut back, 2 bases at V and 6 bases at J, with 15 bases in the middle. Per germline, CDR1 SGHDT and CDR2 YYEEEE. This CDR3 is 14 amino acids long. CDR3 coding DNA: TGTGCCAGCAGCTTCGGACTACAGTCGGGCGAGCAGTACTTC. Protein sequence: CASSFGLQSGEQYF.

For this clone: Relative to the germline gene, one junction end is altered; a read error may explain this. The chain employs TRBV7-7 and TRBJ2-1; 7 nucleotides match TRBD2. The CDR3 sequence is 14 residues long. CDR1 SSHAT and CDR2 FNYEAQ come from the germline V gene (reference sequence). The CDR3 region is CASSRAAGENEQFF. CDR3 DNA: TGTGCTAGCAGCCGGGCGGCGGGGGAAAATGAGCAGTTCTTC.